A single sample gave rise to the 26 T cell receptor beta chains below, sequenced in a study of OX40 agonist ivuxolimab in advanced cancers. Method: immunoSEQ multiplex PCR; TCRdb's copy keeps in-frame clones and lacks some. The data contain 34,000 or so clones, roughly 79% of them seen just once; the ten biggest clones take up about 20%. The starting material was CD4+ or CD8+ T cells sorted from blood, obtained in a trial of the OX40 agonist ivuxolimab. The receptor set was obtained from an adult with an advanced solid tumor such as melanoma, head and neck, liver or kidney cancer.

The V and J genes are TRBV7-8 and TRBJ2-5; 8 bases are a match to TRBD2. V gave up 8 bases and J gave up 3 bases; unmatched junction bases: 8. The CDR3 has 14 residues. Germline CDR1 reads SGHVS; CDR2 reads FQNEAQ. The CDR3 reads CASLLGLAEETQYF. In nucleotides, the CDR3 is TGTGCCAGCCTACTAGGACTAGCCGAAGAGACCCAGTACTTC.

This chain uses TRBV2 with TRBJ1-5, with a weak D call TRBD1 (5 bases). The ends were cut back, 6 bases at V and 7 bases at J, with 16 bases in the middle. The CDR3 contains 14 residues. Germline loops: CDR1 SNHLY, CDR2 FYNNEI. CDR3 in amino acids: CASRSRDLGQPQHF. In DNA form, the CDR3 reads TGTGCCAGCAGATCCCGGGACCTCGGCCAGCCCCAGCATTTT. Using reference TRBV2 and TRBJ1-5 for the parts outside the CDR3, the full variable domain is EPEVTQTPSHQVTQMGQEVILRCVPISNHLYFYWYRQILGQKVEFLVSFYNNEISEKSEIFDDQFSVERPDGSNFTLKIRSTKLEDSAMYFCASRSRDLGQPQHFGDGTRLSIL.

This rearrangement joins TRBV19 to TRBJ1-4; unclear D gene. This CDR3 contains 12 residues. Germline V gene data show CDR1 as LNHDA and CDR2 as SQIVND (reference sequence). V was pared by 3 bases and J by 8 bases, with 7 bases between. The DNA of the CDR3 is TGTGCCAGTAGTATGGCAGAGGAAAAACTGTTTTTT. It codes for CASSMAEEKLFF.

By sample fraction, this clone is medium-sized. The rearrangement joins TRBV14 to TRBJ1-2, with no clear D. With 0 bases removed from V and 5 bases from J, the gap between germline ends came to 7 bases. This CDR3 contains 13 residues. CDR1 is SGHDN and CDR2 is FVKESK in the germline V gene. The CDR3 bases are TGTGCCAGCAGCCAAGAAAGCTGGTATGGCTACACCTTC. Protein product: CASSQESWYGYTF.

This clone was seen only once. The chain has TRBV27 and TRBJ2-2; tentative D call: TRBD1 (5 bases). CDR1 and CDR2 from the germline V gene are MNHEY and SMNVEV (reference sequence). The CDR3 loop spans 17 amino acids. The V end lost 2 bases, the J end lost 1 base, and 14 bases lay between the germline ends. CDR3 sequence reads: CASSLRWGNLNTGELFF. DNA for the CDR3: TGTGCCAGCAGTTTAAGGTGGGGCAATTTGAACACCGGGGAGCTGTTTTTT.

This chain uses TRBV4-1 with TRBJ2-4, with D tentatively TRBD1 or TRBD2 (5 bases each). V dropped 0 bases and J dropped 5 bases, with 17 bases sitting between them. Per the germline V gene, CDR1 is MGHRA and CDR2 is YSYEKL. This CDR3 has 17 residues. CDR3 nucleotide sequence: TGCGCCAGCAGCCAAGACCGACCCCCTCGGGGCCAAAACATTCAGTACTTC. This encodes CASSQDRPPRGQNIQYF.

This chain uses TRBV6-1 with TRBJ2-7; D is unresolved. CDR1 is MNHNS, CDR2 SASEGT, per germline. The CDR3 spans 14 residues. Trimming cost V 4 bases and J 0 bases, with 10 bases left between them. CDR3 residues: CASSGSGVSYEQYF. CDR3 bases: TGTGCCAGCAGTGGATCAGGTGTCTCCTACGAGCAGTACTTC.

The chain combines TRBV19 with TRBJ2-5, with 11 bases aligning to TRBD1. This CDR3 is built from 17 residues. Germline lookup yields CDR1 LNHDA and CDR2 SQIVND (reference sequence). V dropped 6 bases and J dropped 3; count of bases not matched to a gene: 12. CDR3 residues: CASRPLRTGGGKETQYF. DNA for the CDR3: TGTGCCAGTAGACCCCTCAGGACAGGGGGCGGAAAAGAGACCCAGTACTTC.

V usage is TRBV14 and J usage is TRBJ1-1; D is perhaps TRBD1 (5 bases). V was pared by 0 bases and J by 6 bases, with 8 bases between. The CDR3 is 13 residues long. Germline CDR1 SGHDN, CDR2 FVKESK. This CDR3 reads CASSQDRVSEAFF. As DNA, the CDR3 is TGTGCCAGCAGCCAAGACAGGGTCTCTGAAGCTTTCTTT. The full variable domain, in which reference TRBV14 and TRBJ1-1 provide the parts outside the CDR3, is EAGVTQFPSHSVIEKGQTVTLRCDPISGHDNLYWYRRVMGKEIKFLLHFVKESKQDESGMPNNRFLAERTGGTYSTLKVQPAELEDSGVYFCASSQDRVSEAFFGQGTRLTVV.

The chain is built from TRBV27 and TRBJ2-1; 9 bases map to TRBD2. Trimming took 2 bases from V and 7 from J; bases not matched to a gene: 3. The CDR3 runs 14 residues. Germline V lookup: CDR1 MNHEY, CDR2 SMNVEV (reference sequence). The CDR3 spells CASSLRTSANEQFF. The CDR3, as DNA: TGTGCCAGCAGTTTAAGGACTAGCGCGAATGAGCAGTTCTTC.

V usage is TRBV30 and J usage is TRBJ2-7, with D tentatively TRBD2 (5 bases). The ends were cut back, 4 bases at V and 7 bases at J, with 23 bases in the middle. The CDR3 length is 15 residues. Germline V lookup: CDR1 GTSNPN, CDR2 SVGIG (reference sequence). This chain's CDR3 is CAWKGGPGHPGEQYF. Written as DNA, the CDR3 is TGTGCCTGGAAGGGTGGCCCGGGTCACCCGGGGGAGCAGTACTTC.

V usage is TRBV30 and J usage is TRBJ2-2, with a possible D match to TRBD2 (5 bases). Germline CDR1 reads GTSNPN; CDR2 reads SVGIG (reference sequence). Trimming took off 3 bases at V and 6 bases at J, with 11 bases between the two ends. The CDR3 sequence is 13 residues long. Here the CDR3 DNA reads TGTGCCTGGAGCCTTCAGAGGGCCGGGGAGCTGTTTTTT. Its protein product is CAWSLQRAGELFF.

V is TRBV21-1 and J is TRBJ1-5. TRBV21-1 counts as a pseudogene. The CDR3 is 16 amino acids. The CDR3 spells CASSKQPEGHPQPQHF. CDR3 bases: TGTGCCAGCAGCAAACAACCCGAGGGTCATCCTCAGCCCCAGCATTTT.

The CDR3 DNA follows: TGTGCCAGCTCACCAGGGAGGGGGCTTAGGAACACTGAAGCTTTCTTT. Encoded protein: CASSPGRGLRNTEAFF. This sequence joins TRBV18 and TRBJ1-1, with 7 bases that match TRBD1. V shed 2 bases, J shed 1 base, and the junction held 7 bases outside the gene matches. CDR1 is KGHSH, CDR2 LQKENI, per germline. This CDR3 contains 16 residues.

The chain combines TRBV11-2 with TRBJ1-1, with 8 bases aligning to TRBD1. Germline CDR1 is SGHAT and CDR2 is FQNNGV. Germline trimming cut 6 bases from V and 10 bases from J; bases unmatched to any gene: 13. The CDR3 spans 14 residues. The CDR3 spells CASRFDFRTGRAFF. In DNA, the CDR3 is TGTGCCAGCAGGTTTGATTTCAGGACAGGGCGAGCTTTCTTT.

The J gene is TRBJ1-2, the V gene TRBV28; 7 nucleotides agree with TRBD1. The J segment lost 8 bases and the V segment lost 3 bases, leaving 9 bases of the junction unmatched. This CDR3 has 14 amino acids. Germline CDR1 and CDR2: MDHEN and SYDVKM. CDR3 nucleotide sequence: TGTGCCAGCAGTTTGAGGATGAGGGGGCAGGGCTACACCTTC. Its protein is CASSLRMRGQGYTF.

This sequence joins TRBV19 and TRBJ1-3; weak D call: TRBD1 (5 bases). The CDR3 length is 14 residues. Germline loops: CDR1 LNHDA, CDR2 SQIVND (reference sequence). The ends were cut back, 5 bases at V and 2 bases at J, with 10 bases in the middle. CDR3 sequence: CASSPQGAGNTIYF. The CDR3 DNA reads TGTGCCAGTAGTCCGCAGGGCGCTGGAAACACCATATATTTT.

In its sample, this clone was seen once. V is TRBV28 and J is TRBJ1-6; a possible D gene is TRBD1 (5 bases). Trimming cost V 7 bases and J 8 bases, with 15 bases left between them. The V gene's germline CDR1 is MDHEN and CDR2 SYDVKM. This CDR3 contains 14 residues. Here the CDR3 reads CASTGGGGYSPLHF. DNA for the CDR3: TGTGCCAGCACGGGCGGGGGAGGTTATTCACCCCTCCACTTT.

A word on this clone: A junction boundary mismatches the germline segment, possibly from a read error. The CDR3: CAGSQAEGRKANEKLFF. In DNA, the CDR3 is TGCGCCGGCAGCCAAGCCGAGGGAAGGAAAGCTAATGAAAAACTGTTTTTT. V usage is TRBV4-3 and J usage is TRBJ1-4; D remains ambiguous. This CDR3 region has 17 residues. From germline, CDR1 is LGHNA and CDR2 YSLEER.

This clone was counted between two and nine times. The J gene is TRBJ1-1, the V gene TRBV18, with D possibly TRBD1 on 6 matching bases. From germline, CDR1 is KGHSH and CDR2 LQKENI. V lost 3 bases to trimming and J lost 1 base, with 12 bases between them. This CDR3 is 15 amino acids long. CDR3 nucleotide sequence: TGTGCCAGCTCACCGAGTACAGGGTGGAACACTGAAGCTTTCTTT. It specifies CASSPSTGWNTEAFF.

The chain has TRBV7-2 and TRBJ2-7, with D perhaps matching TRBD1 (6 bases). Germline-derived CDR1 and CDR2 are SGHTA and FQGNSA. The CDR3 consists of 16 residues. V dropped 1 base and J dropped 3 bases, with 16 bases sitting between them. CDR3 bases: TGTGCCAGCAGCTTAGGGGGACATCCCACCAACTACGAGCAGTACTTC. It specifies CASSLGGHPTNYEQYF.

This CDR3 is CASSEWGVDGGPQHF. CDR3 bases: TGTGCCAGCAGTGAGTGGGGTGTAGACGGGGGGCCCCAGCATTTT. The chain links TRBV2 to TRBJ1-5; tentatively, D is TRBD1 (5 bases). Trimming cost V 3 bases and J 9 bases, with 18 bases left between them. CDR3 length: 15 amino acids. Per the germline V gene, CDR1 is SNHLY and CDR2 is FYNNEI.

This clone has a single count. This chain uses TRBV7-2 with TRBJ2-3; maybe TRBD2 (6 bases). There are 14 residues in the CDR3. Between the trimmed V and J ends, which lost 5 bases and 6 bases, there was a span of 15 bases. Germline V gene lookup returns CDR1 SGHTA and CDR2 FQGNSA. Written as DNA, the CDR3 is TGTGCCAGCAGCCCCCCCCCTAGCGAGGATACGCAGTATTTT. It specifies CASSPPPSEDTQYF.

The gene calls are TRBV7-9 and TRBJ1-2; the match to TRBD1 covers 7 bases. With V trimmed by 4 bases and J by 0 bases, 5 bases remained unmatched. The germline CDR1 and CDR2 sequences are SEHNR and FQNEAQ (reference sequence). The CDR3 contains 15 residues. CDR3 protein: CASSYSDRPNYGYTF. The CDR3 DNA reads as TGTGCCAGCAGCTACTCGGACAGGCCTAACTATGGCTACACCTTC.

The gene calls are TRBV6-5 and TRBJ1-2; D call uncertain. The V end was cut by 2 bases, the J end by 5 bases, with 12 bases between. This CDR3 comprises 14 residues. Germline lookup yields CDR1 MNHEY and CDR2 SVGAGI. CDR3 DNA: TGTGCCAGCAGTTACGACCCGAAACTATATGGCTACACCTTC. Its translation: CASSYDPKLYGYTF.

In DNA form, the CDR3 reads TGTGCCAGCAGCGACGGTCTGGCAATCTCTGGAAACACCATATATTTT. Its protein is CASSDGLAISGNTIYF. This sequence joins TRBV9 and TRBJ1-3; D gene ambiguous. CDR1 and CDR2 from the germline V gene are SGDLS and YYNGEE. The CDR3 covers 16 residues. V lost 3 bases and J 0 bases, leaving 13 bases between the germline ends.